The present T cell receptor beta chain was sequenced within a study of cytomegalovirus exposure and HLA in healthy donors. Across the whole study: In terms of ancestry, the Caucasian-associated cluster contained roughly 81% of the roughly 400 genotyped donors.

Notes on this clone: Antigen specificity is unknown.

Overall study findings and caveats: Several of the most significant clusters were apparently associated with common viral pathogens in a later analysis. A previous analysis found most TCR beta V segments productive roughly 87% or roughly 30% of the time. A later analysis linked a missense variant in DCLRE1C to the trimming of TCR beta V and J genes.

With 60 Vbeta and 13 Jbeta primers, the PCR was carried out. Clones were sequenced by immunoSEQ multiplex PCR, and TCRdb holds only the in-frame ones, with some missing. Of about 160,000 clones listed, approximately 80% are singletons. CDR3 length: 13 amino acids. Germline V gene data show CDR1 as SGHRS and CDR2 as YFSETQ. V gave up 4 bases and J gave up 5 bases; unmatched junction bases: 5. Source material: PBMCs. This TCR was sampled from a boy younger than 10 in good health and CMV-seronegative. The genes are TRBV5-1 and TRBJ1-1; 7 positions match TRBD1. The DNA for the CDR3 is TGCGCCAGCAGCCGACAGGGTGGAACTGAAGCTTTCTTT. The encoded protein is CASSRQGGTEAFF.